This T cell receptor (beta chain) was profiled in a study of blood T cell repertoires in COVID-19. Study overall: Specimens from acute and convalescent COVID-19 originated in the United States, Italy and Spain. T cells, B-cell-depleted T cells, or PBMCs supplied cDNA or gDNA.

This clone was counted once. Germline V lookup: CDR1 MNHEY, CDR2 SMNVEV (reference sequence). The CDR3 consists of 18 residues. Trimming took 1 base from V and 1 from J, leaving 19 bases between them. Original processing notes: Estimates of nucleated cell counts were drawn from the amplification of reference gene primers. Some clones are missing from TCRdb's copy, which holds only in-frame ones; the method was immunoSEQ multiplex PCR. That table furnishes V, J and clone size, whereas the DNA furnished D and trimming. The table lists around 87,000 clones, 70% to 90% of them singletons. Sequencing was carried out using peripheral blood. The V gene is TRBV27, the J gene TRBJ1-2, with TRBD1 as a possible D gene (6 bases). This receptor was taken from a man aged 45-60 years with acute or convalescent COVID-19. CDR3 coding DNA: TGTGCCAGCAGTTTATACGCGGGGGCAGGCAACGTTAACTATGGCTACACCTTC. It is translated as CASSLYAGAGNVNYGYTF.